A selection of T cell receptor beta chains follows, all from one sample in a study of T cell repertoires in cytomegalovirus infection. Their target antigens are unknown. A single record per CDR3 protein comes from TCRdb applying MiXCR to the reads. The sample shows about 830,000 distinct CDR3 sequences, approximately 32% of them seen only once. Sequencing was performed on cultured CD8+ T cells from PBMCs, taken from culture after CMV antigen stimulation. These receptors were obtained from a human donor in good health (CMV status not recorded). Some clones in this sample may be carry-over from other donors' samples. CDR3s include the opening cysteine and the closing phenylalanine or tryptophan. A D gene is named only where the DNA matches it firmly. A clone size is listed for some rows: how often the clone was seen (once, few, many), or a class if it is expanded.

d_call j_call clone_size v_call cdr3_nt cdr3_aa
TRBD1 TRBJ2-1 - TRBV4-1 TGCGCCAGCAGCCAAGATTCGGCAGGGGGCTATGAGCAGTTCTTC CASSQDSAGGYEQFF
- TRBJ2-2 few TRBV6-6 TGTGCCAGCAGCGACCCCGCCAGGGCTCCCGGGGAGCTGTTTTTT CASSDPARAPGELFF
TRBD2 TRBJ2-1 - TRBV6-2/TRBV6-3 TGTGCCAGCAGGCCTAGCGGGGCTGCCTACAATGAGCAGTTCTTC CASRPSGAAYNEQFF
- TRBJ1-2 - TRBV27 TGTGCCAGCAGTTCCGGGGGGGCCATAACTAACTATGGCTACACCTTC CASSSGGAITNYGYTF
TRBD2 TRBJ2-2 many TRBV7-2 TGTGCCAGCAGCCTCGGGACTAGCGGGCCCGGGGAGCTGTTTTTT CASSLGTSGPGELFF
- TRBJ2-1 many TRBV25-1 TGTGCCAGCAGTGAATTGAGGGGTAATGAGCAGTTCTTC CASSELRGNEQFF
- TRBJ1-2 - TRBV6-1 TGTGCCAGCAGTGAAGAGGGATATGGCTACACCTTC CASSEEGYGYTF
TRBD2 TRBJ2-3 many TRBV7-2 TGTGCCAGCAGCTTAGCGCGGGCGGGGGGGCCAGAGGCAGATACGCAGTATTTT CASSLARAGGPEADTQYF
- TRBJ1-1 many TRBV9 TGTGCCAGCACGGGGTCAGGAGAGAACACTGAAGCTTTCTTT CASTGSGENTEAFF
TRBD2 TRBJ2-1 - TRBV20-1 TGCAGTGCTAGAGATAGGCTAGCGGGGGGATGGTCCTACAATGAGCAGTTCTTC CSARDRLAGGWSYNEQFF